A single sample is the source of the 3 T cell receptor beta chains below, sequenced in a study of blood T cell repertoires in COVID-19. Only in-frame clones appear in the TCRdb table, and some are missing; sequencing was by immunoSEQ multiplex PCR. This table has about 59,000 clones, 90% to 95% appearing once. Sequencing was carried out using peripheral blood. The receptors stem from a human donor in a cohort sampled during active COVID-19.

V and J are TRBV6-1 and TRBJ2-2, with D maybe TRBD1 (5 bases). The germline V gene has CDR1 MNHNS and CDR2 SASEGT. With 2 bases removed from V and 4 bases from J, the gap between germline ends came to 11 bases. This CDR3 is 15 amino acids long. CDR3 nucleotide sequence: TGTGCCAGCAGTGAATCAGGGCGGAGCACCGGGGAGCTGTTTTTT. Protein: CASSESGRSTGELFF.

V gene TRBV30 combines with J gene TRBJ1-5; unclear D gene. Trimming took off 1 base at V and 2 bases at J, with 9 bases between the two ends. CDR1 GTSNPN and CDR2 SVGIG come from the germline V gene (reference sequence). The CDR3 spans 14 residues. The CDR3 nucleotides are TGTGCCTGGAGTGGGGAGGGTCGCAATCAGCCCCAGCATTTT. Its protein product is CAWSGEGRNQPQHF.

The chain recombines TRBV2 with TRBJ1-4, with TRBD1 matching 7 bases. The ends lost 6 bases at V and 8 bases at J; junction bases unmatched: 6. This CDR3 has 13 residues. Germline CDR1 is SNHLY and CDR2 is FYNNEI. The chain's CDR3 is CASRGDSREKLFF. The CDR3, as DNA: TGTGCCAGCAGGGGGGACAGTAGGGAAAAACTGTTTTTT.